The clone carrying this T cell receptor beta chain was recorded only once. Original analysis: Reference gene primer amplification gave nucleated cell count estimates. Sequenced by immunoSEQ multiplex PCR; TCRdb stores in-frame clones only, minus some. For V, J and clone size, that table is used; D and trimming come from the DNA. This repertoire shows around 140,000 clones, just over 85% found once; its top ten account for approximately 1.5%. Trimming pared 0 bases from V and 4 bases from J, leaving 4 bases between. The CDR3 loop spans 12 amino acids. The germline V gene encodes CDR1 LGHNA and CDR2 YNFKEQ. The data were taken from a study of blood T cell repertoires in COVID-19. Study details: Samples representing acute and convalescent COVID-19 were sourced from the United States, Italy and Spain. The analysed material was cDNA or gDNA that came from T cells, B-cell-depleted T cells, or PBMCs.

This TCR was recovered from a woman aged 60-75 years with acute or convalescent COVID-19. The specimen was peripheral blood. This sequence joins TRBV4-2 and TRBJ2-7; the D is unclear. CDR3 DNA: TGTGCCAGCAGCCAAGATCTTTACGAGCAGTACTTC. Translating it yields CASSQDLYEQYF.